This TCR beta chain stems from a study of T cell responses to AZD1222 COVID-19 vaccine. Study-level points and caveats: Baseline antibody screening turned up just a handful of seropositive AZD1222 recipients.

A word on this clone: Its target is unknown.

TCRdb's copy holds only in-frame clones and misses some; the assay was immunoSEQ multiplex PCR. Among 85,000 to 120,000 clones, about nine tenths were seen once, and the ten largest hold about 5%. V was cut by 6 bases and J by 6 bases, with 6 bases left in between. The germline V gene has CDR1 MNHEY and CDR2 SVGAGI. The CDR3 is 11 residues long. This receptor was obtained from an adult in good health. Here the sequenced sample was peripheral blood, taken on day 0 of AZD1222 vaccination. V gene TRBV6-5 combines with J gene TRBJ2-1; D unresolved. The CDR3 DNA follows: TGTGCCAGCAGGATACTCAATGAGCAGTTCTTC. Translating gives CASRILNEQFF.